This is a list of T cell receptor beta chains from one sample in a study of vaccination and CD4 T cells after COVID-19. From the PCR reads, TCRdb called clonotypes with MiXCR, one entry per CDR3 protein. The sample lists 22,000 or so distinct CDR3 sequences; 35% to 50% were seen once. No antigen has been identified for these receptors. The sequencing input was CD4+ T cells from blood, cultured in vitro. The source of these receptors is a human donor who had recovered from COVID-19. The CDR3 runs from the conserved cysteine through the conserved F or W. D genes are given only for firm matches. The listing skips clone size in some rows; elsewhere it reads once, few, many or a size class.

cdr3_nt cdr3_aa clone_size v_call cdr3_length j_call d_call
TGTGCCAGCAGTCCCATCGGACTAAGGGGAGAGCAGTTCTTC CASSPIGLRGEQFF few TRBV6-2/TRBV6-3 14 TRBJ2-1 NA
TGTGCCAGCAGTGGGTTAGCGGGGCGATACGAGCAGTACTTC CASSGLAGRYEQYF NA TRBV27 14 TRBJ2-7 TRBD2
TGTGCCACCTGGGGCCAGTACGAGCAGTACTTC CATWGQYEQYF few TRBV6-1 11 TRBJ2-7 NA
TGTGCCAGCAGCCAAGAGTCTCTAGCTGGGACCCAGTACTTC CASSQESLAGTQYF NA TRBV4-2 14 TRBJ2-5 NA
TGTGCCAGCAGCTCCCCTAGAGTCCATGAGCAGTTCTTC CASSSPRVHEQFF NA TRBV7-2 13 TRBJ2-1 NA
TGTGCCAGCAGCTTAGGGGGACGGCGCTCTGGAAACACCATATATTTT CASSLGGRRSGNTIYF NA TRBV11-1 16 TRBJ1-3 NA
TGTGCCAGCAGACGTCTAGCGGGAGTAATGAACACCGGGGAGCTGTTTTTT CASRRLAGVMNTGELFF NA TRBV27 17 TRBJ2-2 TRBD2
TGTGCCATCAGTGGATCGGGAGCTGAAGCTTTCTTT CAISGSGAEAFF once TRBV10-3 12 TRBJ1-1 NA
TGTGCCAGCAGGGGGGATAGGGGGGCTCAGCCCCAGCATTTT CASRGDRGAQPQHF NA TRBV19 14 TRBJ1-5 TRBD1
TGTGCCTGGACCCTTGTAGCGGGAACCCCCGGGGAGCTGTTTTTT CAWTLVAGTPGELFF NA TRBV30 15 TRBJ2-2 TRBD2
TGTGCCAGCACCACGGGACTAGCGGGAGCCCGGGGCGAGCAGTACTTC CASTTGLAGARGEQYF few TRBV27 16 TRBJ2-7 TRBD2
TGTGCCAGCAGTTCCCCTCAGGGTAACACTGAAGCTTTCTTT CASSSPQGNTEAFF NA TRBV6-5 14 TRBJ1-1 NA
TGCGCCAGCAGCCTAAGGACAGGGATGGAAGAGACCCAGTACTTC CASSLRTGMEETQYF NA TRBV5-1 15 TRBJ2-5 TRBD1
TGTGCCAGCAGTGGGACAGGGAGTCAGCCCCAGCATTTT CASSGTGSQPQHF few TRBV28 13 TRBJ1-5 TRBD1
TGCGCCAGCAGCTTGGTGGGAACTAATTCACCCCTCCACTTT CASSLVGTNSPLHF NA TRBV5-1 14 TRBJ1-6 NA
TGTGCCAGCAGATCTGCCCAACTAGCGGGGGGGCTAGATACGCAGTATTTT CASRSAQLAGGLDTQYF NA TRBV6-1 17 TRBJ2-3 TRBD2
TGTGCCAGCAGAGCCCACGGGGGGCTGGCTGGGGCCAACGTCCTGACTTTC CASRAHGGLAGANVLTF NA TRBV27 17 TRBJ2-6 NA
TGTGCCAGCAGTTTCCGGGACAGGGGAAAGAACACTGAAGCTTTCTTT CASSFRDRGKNTEAFF NA TRBV27 16 TRBJ1-1 TRBD1
TGTGCCAGCAGGATAGCGGGAGCCGCCAATGAGCAGTTCTTC CASRIAGAANEQFF NA TRBV6-2/TRBV6-3 14 TRBJ2-1 TRBD2
TGTGCCACCAGTGATTTTGGGACTAGCGGTAGGAGTGAGCAGTTCTTC CATSDFGTSGRSEQFF once TRBV24-1 16 TRBJ2-1 TRBD2
TGCAGTGCTAGATCACAGGGAAGTGGCAATCAGCCCCAGCATTTT CSARSQGSGNQPQHF NA TRBV20-1 15 TRBJ1-5 NA
TGTGCCAGCAACCAGCGGGTGGGCTACGAGCAGTACTTC CASNQRVGYEQYF few TRBV6-2/TRBV6-3 13 TRBJ2-7 NA
TGTGCCATCTCGACAGGGGGAAACATTCAGTACTTC CAISTGGNIQYF once TRBV12-1 12 TRBJ2-4 NA
TGTGCCAGCAGTTACTCGAAAGGGGACAGGGTCCGGTGGCCCCAGCATTTT CASSYSKGDRVRWPQHF few TRBV6-5 17 TRBJ1-5 TRBD1
TGTGCCAGCAGTTACCGGGGCGCCGGCCTCACAGATACGCAGTATTTT CASSYRGAGLTDTQYF NA TRBV6-2/TRBV6-3 16 TRBJ2-3 NA
TGCAGTGCTAGGAGTCCACCGAACACCGGGGAGCTGTTTTTT CSARSPPNTGELFF NA TRBV20-1 14 TRBJ2-2 NA
TGTGCCAGCATAAAGGCACAGGGGGCTCGCTACGAGCAGTACTTC CASIKAQGARYEQYF NA TRBV6-1 15 TRBJ2-7 TRBD1
TGTGCCAGCAGCTCCACCGGGACAGCCAACTACAATGAGCAGTTCTTC CASSSTGTANYNEQFF NA TRBV7-2 16 TRBJ2-1 TRBD1
TGTGCCAGCAGCCTAAGCCGGCGCGAGCAGTACTTC CASSLSRREQYF NA TRBV11-2 12 TRBJ2-7 NA
TGTGCCAGCAGACACGATCGAGACTATGGCTACACCTTC CASRHDRDYGYTF few TRBV28 13 TRBJ1-2 NA
TGTGCCAGCAGTGAAGCACAGGGAGTAAACATTCAGTACTTC CASSEAQGVNIQYF NA TRBV2 14 TRBJ2-4 NA
TGTGCCACCAGCAGAGGCGTGGGTAGGTCCTACGAGCAGTACTTC CATSRGVGRSYEQYF NA TRBV15 15 TRBJ2-7 NA
TGCAGTGCTAGGATTACAGGGTTGAACACTGAAGCTTTCTTT CSARITGLNTEAFF NA TRBV20-1 14 TRBJ1-1 NA
TGCAGTACTATAGGGACAGGGGGTAGTTCACCCCTCCACTTT CSTIGTGGSSPLHF NA TRBV20-1 14 TRBJ1-6 TRBD1
TGCGCCAGCAGAGACTTGACAGGGGCGACAGATACGCAGTATTTT CASRDLTGATDTQYF few TRBV10-2 15 TRBJ2-3 TRBD1
TGTGCCAGCAGTGCGGGTAACAATCAGCCCCAGCATTTT CASSAGNNQPQHF NA TRBV12-3/TRBV12-4 13 TRBJ1-5 NA
TGTGCCACCCAGGGGGCGACAGGGGGTGGCACCGGGGAGCTGTTTTTT CATQGATGGGTGELFF NA TRBV6-1 16 TRBJ2-2 TRBD1
TGTGCCAGCAGCTTACAGGGTGGGAGATTCACTGAAGCTTTCTTT CASSLQGGRFTEAFF few TRBV7-9 15 TRBJ1-1 NA
TGTGCCATCAGCGAAGAGGCAAACTATGGCTACACCTTC CAISEEANYGYTF few TRBV10-3 13 TRBJ1-2 NA
TGTGCCAGCAGGGACAGGGACAAGGGAAACACCATATATTTT CASRDRDKGNTIYF NA TRBV2 14 TRBJ1-3 TRBD1
TGTGCCAGCAGTGAATTTGTAGGGGGCCGGGAGACCCAGTACTTC CASSEFVGGRETQYF NA TRBV2 15 TRBJ2-5 TRBD1
TGTGCCAGCAGCTTAACAGGGGGGTACCAAGAGACCCAGTACTTC CASSLTGGYQETQYF NA TRBV7-9 15 TRBJ2-5 TRBD1
TGTGCCAGCAGCCCCGGAATTAGGACTGGATCTTCCTACGAGCAGTACTTC CASSPGIRTGSSYEQYF NA TRBV11-3 17 TRBJ2-7 NA
TGTGCCAGCAGTGCCCGGTGGGGGATCACAGATACGCAGTATTTT CASSARWGITDTQYF few TRBV6-1 15 TRBJ2-3 NA
TGCGCCAGCAGCTTGGACCCCAGCCGGGATGGCTACACCTTC CASSLDPSRDGYTF NA TRBV11-2 14 TRBJ1-2 NA
TGTGCCAGCTCGGGGGGGGGCGGAGCAAACTATGGCTACACCTTC CASSGGGGANYGYTF NA TRBV28 15 TRBJ1-2 NA
TGTGCCAGCAGCGCGCGACTAGCGGGAGAGATAGCCTACGAGCAGTACTTC CASSARLAGEIAYEQYF NA TRBV11-1 17 TRBJ2-7 TRBD2
TGTGCCAGCAGTGTTTATGCGTTTCAGCCCCAGCATTTT CASSVYAFQPQHF NA TRBV12-3/TRBV12-4 13 TRBJ1-5 NA